This TCR beta chain was recorded in a study of blood T cell repertoires in COVID-19. TCRdb's copy holds only in-frame clones and misses some; the assay was immunoSEQ multiplex PCR. The sample has tens of thousands of clones; approximately 86% are singletons. The CDR3 length is 13 residues. V was trimmed by 4 bases and J by 2 bases, leaving 8 bases between them. The V gene's germline CDR1 is LGHNA and CDR2 YSLEER. This chain links TRBV4-3 with TRBJ2-5; a weak D match, TRBD1 (6 bases). The sequencing sample was made of peripheral blood. This receptor was obtained from a middle-aged man with active or convalescent COVID-19. CDR3 nucleotide sequence: TGCGCCAGCAGCCGGACAGCTCAAGAGACCCAGTACTTC. This codes for CASSRTAQETQYF.